Listed here are 24 T cell receptor beta chains from one sample, sequenced in a study of identical twins. TCRdb re-analysed the 5' RACE reads in MiXCR, keeping a single row per CDR3 protein. This table has approximately 630,000 distinct CDR3 sequences, less than 9% appearing once. The same specimen was also included in a second study, on yellow fever vaccine responses in identical twins.

Material for sequencing was PBMCs. These receptors were taken from a woman aged 18-30 years in good health.

In its sample, this clonotype was seen many times. The chain carries TRBV29-1 and TRBJ2-1; D is undetermined. This CDR3 contains 14 residues. Per the germline V gene, CDR1 is SQVTM and CDR2 is ANQGSEA. Trimming left V 1 base short and J 5 bases short, with 12 bases between. The CDR3 DNA sequence: TGCAGCGTTGAAGTTCAAGGCAAGAACAATGAGCAGTTCTTC. As protein: CSVEVQGKNNEQFF.

V gene TRBV20-1 combines with J gene TRBJ1-5; 8 bases are shared with TRBD1. Germline V lookup: CDR1 DFQATT, CDR2 SNEGSKA (reference sequence). This CDR3 comprises 15 residues. Trimming at V came to 6 bases and at J to 4 bases, leaving 11 bases not matched to a gene. The CDR3 is CSATPEDRANQPQHF. In DNA form, the CDR3 reads TGCAGTGCGACCCCTGAGGACAGGGCGAATCAGCCCCAGCATTTT.

This clonotype was observed many times. The chain carries TRBV10-3 and TRBJ2-3; possible D gene TRBD2, 5 bases. This CDR3 comprises 14 residues. Germline loops: CDR1 ENHRY, CDR2 SYGVKD. The V and J ends lost 9 bases and 8 bases respectively, with 21 bases between them. In nucleotides, the CDR3 is TGTGCCATTCAAGAAACTCGCGCCGCGGGTACGCAGTATTTT. Encoded protein: CAIQETRAAGTQYF.

This clonotype was seen at least ten times. This chain uses TRBV12-3 or TRBV12-4 with TRBJ1-1, with D uncertain. This CDR3 region has 12 residues. The V end was cut by 6 bases, the J end by 0 bases, with 5 bases between. In DNA form, the CDR3 reads TGTGCCAGCAGCAGAATGAACACTGAAGCTTTCTTT. The encoded protein is CASSRMNTEAFF.

This chain uses TRBV28 with TRBJ2-2; maybe TRBD2 (6 bases). Germline V lookup: CDR1 MDHEN, CDR2 SYDVKM. This CDR3 is built from 13 residues. V was pared by 3 bases and J by 6 bases, with 8 bases between. The CDR3 region is CASSFTGAGELFF. CDR3 coding DNA: TGTGCCAGCAGTTTTACGGGGGCCGGGGAGCTGTTTTTT. Together with reference TRBV28 and TRBJ2-2, the CDR3 gives the full variable domain: DVKVTQSSRYLVKRTGEKVFLECVQDMDHENMFWYRQDPGLGLRLIYFSYDVKMKEKGDIPEGYSVSREKKERFSLILESASTNQTSMYLCASSFTGAGELFFGEGSRLTVL.

The chain carries TRBV29-1 and TRBJ2-4, with no clear D. Trimming cost V 4 bases and J 0 bases, with 10 bases left between them. Germline CDR1 is SQVTM and CDR2 is ANQGSEA. The CDR3 sequence is 14 residues long. CDR3 amino acids: CSVVPALAKNIQYF. The CDR3 coding sequence is TGCAGCGTTGTCCCGGCCTTAGCCAAAAACATTCAGTACTTC.

Ten or more counts support this clonotype. The J gene is TRBJ2-4, the V gene TRBV7-8, with TRBD1 matching over 12 bases. Unmatched junction bases numbered 4, after V lost 5 bases and J lost 2 bases. CDR3 length equals 16 residues. Looked up from germline, CDR1 is SGHVS and CDR2 is FQNEAQ. DNA for the CDR3: TGTGCCAGCAGCACCAGGGACAGGGGGCCCAAAAACATTCAGTACTTC. This gives the protein CASSTRDRGPKNIQYF.

The chain uses TRBV29-1 and TRBJ2-5, with 9 bases lining up with TRBD2. V dropped 3 bases and J dropped 2; count of bases not matched to a gene: 7. Germline CDR1 and CDR2: SQVTM and ANQGSEA. The CDR3 totals 15 residues. In DNA form, the CDR3 reads TGCAGCGTTGATGGTGGGACTAGCCAGCAAGAGACCCAGTACTTC. Amino acid sequence: CSVDGGTSQQETQYF.

In its sample, this clonotype was seen many times. The chain joins TRBV5-1 to TRBJ1-1; TRBD1 is a possible D gene (6 bases). Trimming took 5 bases from V and 1 from J, leaving 12 bases between them. The CDR3 spans 14 residues. Germline V gives CDR1 SGHRS, CDR2 YFSETQ. CDR3 residues: CASRPGQTNTEAFF. In DNA form, the CDR3 reads TGCGCCAGCAGACCGGGACAAACGAACACTGAAGCTTTCTTT.

This clonotype was recorded many times. The chain is built from TRBV5-1 and TRBJ2-3, with D hard to call. CDR1 and CDR2 from the germline V gene are SGHRS and YFSETQ. V lost 4 bases and J 3 bases, leaving 15 bases between the germline ends. The CDR3 is 15 residues long. The CDR3 loop reads CASSLLQERTDTQYF. CDR3 nucleotide sequence: TGCGCCAGCAGCCTTCTTCAGGAGAGGACAGATACGCAGTATTTT. Variable domain in full (rest from reference TRBV5-1 and TRBJ2-3): KAGVTQTPRYLIKTRGQQVTLSCSPISGHRSVSWYQQTPGQGLQFLFEYFSETQRNKGNFPGRFSGRQFSNSRSEMNVSTLELGDSALYLCASSLLQERTDTQYFGPGTRLTVL.

This clonotype appeared many times. The chain couples TRBV12-3 or TRBV12-4 to TRBJ2-1; D perhaps matches TRBD1 (6 bases). With 0 bases removed from V and 0 bases from J, the gap between germline ends came to 12 bases. The CDR3 is 17 amino acids. CDR3 amino acids: CASSLAAGVSSYNEQFF. The CDR3 DNA sequence: TGTGCCAGCAGTTTAGCCGCAGGGGTCAGCTCCTACAATGAGCAGTTCTTC.

The chain is built from TRBV5-5 and TRBJ1-2; D is unclear. The length of the CDR3 is 14 residues. The V and J ends lost 0 bases and 5 bases respectively, with 11 bases between them. The germline V gene has CDR1 SGHKS and CDR2 YYEKEE (reference sequence). The CDR3 here is CASSLEPHGYGYTF. The CDR3 DNA reads as TGTGCCAGCAGCTTGGAACCACACGGGTATGGCTACACCTTC.

This chain connects TRBV18 to TRBJ2-1; D may be TRBD2 (7 bases). V gave up 0 bases and J gave up 6 bases, with 21 bases separating them. Germline V CDR1 and CDR2: KGHSH, LQKENI. The CDR3 totals 18 residues. The CDR3 here is CASSPPNRGGFEFNEQFF. The CDR3 DNA is TGTGCCAGCTCACCACCGAATAGGGGGGGCTTCGAATTCAATGAGCAGTTCTTC.

The sample holds one count of this clonotype. The chain uses TRBV4-2 and TRBJ2-4, with 8 bases aligning to TRBD2. The CDR3 has 17 residues. CDR1 and CDR2 from the germline V gene are LGHNA and YNFKEQ. Trimming took 4 bases from V and 5 from J; bases not matched to a gene: 13. This CDR3 reads CASSPSARTSTQNIQYF. The DNA of the CDR3 is TGTGCCAGCAGCCCCAGTGCCCGGACTAGCACGCAAAACATTCAGTACTTC.

This clonotype was seen ten or more times. The chain links TRBV12-3 or TRBV12-4 to TRBJ2-2; either TRBD1 or TRBD2 may fit D (5 bases each). The CDR3 runs to 12 residues. V lost 6 bases, J lost 6 bases, and 8 bases lay in between. The CDR3 is CASRRGSGELFF. CDR3 DNA: TGTGCCAGCAGGAGGGGTTCCGGGGAGCTGTTTTTT.

In its sample, this clonotype was seen many times. J is TRBJ2-3 and V is TRBV10-1; D not certain. Trimming took off 3 bases at V and 0 bases at J, with 13 bases between the two ends. CDR3 size: 16 residues. CDR1 and CDR2 (germline): WNHNN, SYGVQD (reference sequence). CDR3 sequence reads: CASSDTVGRSTDTQYF. CDR3 nucleotide sequence: TGCGCCAGCAGTGATACTGTGGGCAGGAGCACAGATACGCAGTATTTT.

This clonotype was counted ten times or more. This chain joins TRBV7-9 and TRBJ1-6; 8 bases are shared with TRBD1. The CDR3 runs 14 residues. J gave up 9 bases and V 6 bases, and 7 bases lay outside the gene matches. CDR1 is SEHNR and CDR2 is FQNEAQ in the germline V gene (reference sequence). The CDR3 DNA reads TGTGCCAGCAGGCCGGACAGGGCCTCTTCACCCCTCCACTTT. Amino acids: CASRPDRASSPLHF.

This clonotype was detected many times. The chain couples TRBV7-8 to TRBJ2-1; D gene ambiguous. V was shortened by 1 base and J by 3 bases, with 7 bases between the two germline ends. The CDR3 length is 14 residues. Germline lookup yields CDR1 SGHVS and CDR2 FQNEAQ. The CDR3 sequence: CASSLGPYYNEQFF. CDR3 coding DNA: TGTGCCAGCAGCTTAGGGCCTTACTACAATGAGCAGTTCTTC.

For this clonotype: An end of the junction does not agree with germline; a read error may underlie this. The V call is TRBV2, the J call TRBJ2-1; TRBD2 matches at 9 bases. The CDR3 has 17 residues. Germline-derived CDR1 and CDR2 are SNHLY and FYNNEI. The CDR3 DNA is TGTACCAGCAGTTCCTTGGGTAGCGGGGGAAACTACAATGAGCAGTTCTTC. It yields the protein CTSSSLGSGGNYNEQFF.

CDR3 amino acids: CASSSGLQRLYEQYV. DNA for the CDR3: TGTGCCAGCAGTTCTGGGCTCCAAAGGCTCTACGAGCAGTACGTC. The chain carries TRBV6-5 and TRBJ2-7; the D is unclear. V lost 4 bases, J lost 3 bases, and 16 bases lay in between. The germline V gene has CDR1 MNHEY and CDR2 SVGAGI. The CDR3 sequence is 15 residues long.

The table lists this clonotype with many counts. The chain employs TRBV7-2 and TRBJ2-2; unclear D gene. V was trimmed by 4 bases and J by 5 bases, leaving 20 bases between them. CDR3 length equals 17 residues. Germline CDR1 is SGHTA and CDR2 is FQGNSA. CDR3 DNA: TGTGCCAGCAGCTCCTCGGTGGGCGGTCAGAGGACCGGGGAGCTGTTTTTT. Translation gives CASSSSVGGQRTGELFF.

The sample holds a few counts of this clonotype. This chain joins TRBV5-1 and TRBJ2-1; TRBD2 matches 9 bases. CDR3 length: 16 amino acids. V lost 1 base to trimming and J lost 7 bases; unmatched junction nucleotides: 9. Germline V gene data show CDR1 as SGHRS and CDR2 as YFSETQ. The CDR3 DNA reads as TGCGCCAGCAGCTTGTCGAAACTAGCGGGCGTAAATGAGCAGTTCTTC. Its protein product is CASSLSKLAGVNEQFF.

The chain is built from TRBV6-4 and TRBJ2-3; TRBD1 agrees at 7 bases. V shed 10 bases, J shed 2 bases, and the junction held 6 bases outside the gene matches. The CDR3 covers 13 residues. Germline-derived CDR1 and CDR2 are MRHNA and SNTAGT. The CDR3 sequence is CATGQADTDTQYF. The CDR3 region has the DNA TGTGCCACCGGACAGGCAGACACAGATACGCAGTATTTT.

As DNA, the CDR3 is TGTGCCAGCAGCGTAGTTGTGAGTTCAGATACGCAGTATTTT. This translates into CASSVVVSSDTQYF. The V gene is TRBV9, the J gene TRBJ2-3; D not certain. Trimming cost V 0 bases and J 4 bases, with 9 bases left between them. Germline lookup yields CDR1 SGDLS and CDR2 YYNGEE. This CDR3 spans 14 amino acids.